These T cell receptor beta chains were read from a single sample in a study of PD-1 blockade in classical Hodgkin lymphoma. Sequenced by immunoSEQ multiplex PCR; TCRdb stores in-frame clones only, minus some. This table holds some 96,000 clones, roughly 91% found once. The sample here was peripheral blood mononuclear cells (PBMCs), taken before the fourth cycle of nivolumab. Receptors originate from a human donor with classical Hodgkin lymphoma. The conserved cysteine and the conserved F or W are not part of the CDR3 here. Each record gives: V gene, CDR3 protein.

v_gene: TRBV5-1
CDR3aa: ASSLYRGVRGEQY

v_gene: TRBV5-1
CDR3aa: ASSLELAGSDTQY

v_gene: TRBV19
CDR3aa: ASSSGDRILSMVGYT

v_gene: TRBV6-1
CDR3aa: ASSEAFWEGSYEQY

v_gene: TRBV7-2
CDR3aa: ASSLTIDHNEQF

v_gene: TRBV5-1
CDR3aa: ASSLGQAHEQY

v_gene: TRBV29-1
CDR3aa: SVDRTGGAYGYT

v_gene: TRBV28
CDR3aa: ASTLRDRGLHEQY

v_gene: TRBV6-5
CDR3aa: ASSYSSSGGKYEQY

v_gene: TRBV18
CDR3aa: ASSPWTGASYEQY

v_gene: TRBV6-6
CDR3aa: ASSYLQGTNTEAF

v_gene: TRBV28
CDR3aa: ASSPWGTKQF

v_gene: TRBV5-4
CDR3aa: ASSLRGMTDTQY

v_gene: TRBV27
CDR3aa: ASSLVVAGASYEQY

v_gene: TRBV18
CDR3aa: ASSQRQSEETQY

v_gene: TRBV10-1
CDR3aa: ASSESSWDRDNNEQF

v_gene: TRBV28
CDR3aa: ASSLPGQVLTNEKLF

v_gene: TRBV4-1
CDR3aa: ASSQPLTALTPYEQY

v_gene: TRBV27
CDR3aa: ASILTGLAGEQF

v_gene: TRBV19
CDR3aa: ASSIMPAVSGEAF

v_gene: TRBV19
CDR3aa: ASSWGDTQY

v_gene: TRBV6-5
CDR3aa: ASSPWLRGGKAF

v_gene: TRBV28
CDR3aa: ATRYRGAEQF

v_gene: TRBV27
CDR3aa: ASRPDRGYEQY

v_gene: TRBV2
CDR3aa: ATTFQTPYYEQY

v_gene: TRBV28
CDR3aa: ASSRDGSNTGELF

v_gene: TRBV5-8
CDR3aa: ASSRGTMVGNQPQH

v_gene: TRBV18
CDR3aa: ASSPSGDMDTEAF

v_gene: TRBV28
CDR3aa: ASSLTWGQGETQY

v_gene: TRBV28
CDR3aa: AVSQGSSGNTIY

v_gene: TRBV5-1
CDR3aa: ASSDGTSGHNEQF

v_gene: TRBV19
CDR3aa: ASSPQANTEAF

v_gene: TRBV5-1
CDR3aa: ASSLTGGGTEAF